This T cell receptor (beta chain) appears in the sequencing data of a study of blood T cell repertoires in COVID-19. The V segment lost 11 bases and the J segment 5 bases; nucleotides outside the gene matches: 5. In germline, CDR1 is SNHLY, CDR2 FYNNEI. This CDR3 contains 13 residues. Generated by immunoSEQ multiplex PCR, the TCRdb table keeps only in-frame clones and is missing some. The sample contains roughly 350,000 clones, 92% of which appear only once. The TCR sequence derives from a woman in her thirties who had recovered from COVID-19. The rearrangement uses TRBV2 and TRBJ1-6; 8 bases are shared with TRBD1. The material sequenced was PBMCs or T cells enriched from blood (not recorded which). The CDR3 nucleotides are TGTGCCGCGACAGGGGCTGATAATTCACCCCTCCACTTT. This codes for CAATGADNSPLHF.